Below are 30 T cell receptor beta chains sequenced from a single sample in a study of T-cell memory formation after mild COVID-19. TCRdb fed the 5' RACE reads into MiXCR, producing one record per CDR3 protein. The table lists just over 350,000 distinct CDR3 sequences, around 14% of them singletons, with around 22% in the top ten. Sequences were obtained from PBMCs or a T cell subset sorted from them (not recorded which). These TCRs come from a young man who had mild COVID-19 (a few samples of this study predate the infection). Cell type and time point are not known.

V is TRBV2 and J is TRBJ2-2; unclear D gene. Trimming removed 3 bases from V and 8 bases from J, with 10 bases in between. The CDR3 extends over 13 amino acids. CDR1 is SNHLY, CDR2 FYNNEI, per germline. CDR3 region: CASSEVSKGELFF. CDR3 coding DNA: TGTGCCAGCAGTGAGGTCTCAAAGGGGGAGCTGTTTTTT.

This clonotype was found many times. The chain recombines TRBV19 with TRBJ1-1; D is uncertain. This CDR3 has 12 amino acids. The V end was cut by 6 bases, the J end by 3 bases, with 8 bases between. Germline V gives CDR1 LNHDA, CDR2 SQIVND (reference sequence). DNA for the CDR3: TGTGCCAGTAGCGAGGCACACACTGAAGCTTTCTTT. It encodes CASSEAHTEAFF. The whole variable domain, filled in from reference TRBV19 and TRBJ1-1, reads DGGITQSPKYLFRKEGQNVTLSCEQNLNHDAMYWYRQDPGQGLRLIYYSQIVNDFQKGDIAEGYSVSREKKESFPLTVTSAQKNPTAFYLCASSEAHTEAFFGQGTRLTVV.

This clonotype was seen more than once but under ten times. The gene calls are TRBV7-9 and TRBJ2-7; unclear D gene. The CDR3 runs to 15 residues. V was cut by 1 base and J by 3 bases, with 13 bases left in between. Looked up from germline, CDR1 is SEHNR and CDR2 is FQNEAQ (reference sequence). The DNA for the CDR3 is TGTGCCAGCAGCTTAGGCTCGCGGCAGAGCTACGAGCAGTACTTC. Its translation: CASSLGSRQSYEQYF.

Ten or more counts support this clonotype. This rearrangement joins TRBV24-1 to TRBJ2-1; no clear D gene. The V gene's germline CDR1 is KGHDR and CDR2 SFDVKD. The CDR3 loop spans 13 amino acids. Trimming cost V 3 bases and J 8 bases, with 10 bases left between them. The CDR3 sequence: CATSDGPVDEQFF. Written as DNA, the CDR3 is TGTGCCACCAGTGATGGGCCTGTCGATGAGCAGTTCTTC.

This clonotype was counted only a few times. The V and J genes are TRBV11-3 and TRBJ2-1; 9 nucleotides align to TRBD2. The V segment lost 5 bases and the J segment 8 bases; nucleotides outside the gene matches: 13. Germline CDR1 SGHNT, CDR2 YENEEA. The CDR3 extends over 16 amino acids. CDR3 residues: CASSPRIAGAQDEQFF. Here the CDR3 DNA reads TGTGCCAGCAGCCCCAGGATAGCGGGGGCCCAGGATGAGCAGTTCTTC.

This clonotype was counted a few times. The chain uses TRBV7-2 and TRBJ1-6, with 7 nucleotides matching TRBD1. This CDR3 region has 15 residues. The V segment lost 1 base and the J segment 7 bases; nucleotides outside the gene matches: 4. Germline V lookup: CDR1 SGHTA, CDR2 FQGNSA. As DNA, the CDR3 is TGTGCCAGCAGCTTAGTTTCAGGGGGGAATTCACCCCTCCACTTT. Translating it yields CASSLVSGGNSPLHF. Variable domain in full (rest from reference TRBV7-2 and TRBJ1-6): GAGVSQSPSNKVTEKGKDVELRCDPISGHTALYWYRQSLGQGLEFLIYFQGNSAPDKSGLPSDRFSAERTGGSVSTLTIQRTQQEDSAVYLCASSLVSGGNSPLHFGNGTRLTVT.

This clonotype was found a few times. The gene calls are TRBV2 and TRBJ2-7; 7 nucleotides align to TRBD1. After removal of 7 bases from V and 6 bases from J, the junction contained 6 bases not matched to a gene. This CDR3 region has 12 residues. The germline gives CDR1 SNHLY, CDR2 FYNNEI. CDR3 DNA: TGTGCCAGCAAGCCCCGGGACAGCGAGCAGTACGTC. This encodes CASKPRDSEQYV.

The chain has TRBV7-2 and TRBJ2-1, with unresolved D. Per germline, CDR1 SGHTA and CDR2 FQGNSA. V lost 3 bases to trimming and J lost 0 bases, with 9 bases between them. This CDR3 has 15 amino acids. CDR3 sequence (DNA): TGTGCCAGCAGCTTTAGTCAGAGCTCCTACAATGAGCAGTTCTTC. It codes for CASSFSQSSYNEQFF.

This clonotype was counted ten times or more. The V call is TRBV4-2, the J call TRBJ2-5; D may be TRBD2 (7 bases). V gave up 2 bases and J gave up 5 bases, with 15 bases separating them. The germline gives CDR1 LGHNA, CDR2 YNFKEQ. The CDR3 has 15 amino acids. The CDR3 nucleotides are TGTGCCAGCAGCCAAAATCGGGGGGCGGGGGAGACCCAGTACTTC. Translated, it gives CASSQNRGAGETQYF.

The rearrangement uses TRBV6-5 and TRBJ1-1; 7 bases map to TRBD1. CDR3 length equals 12 residues. The germline CDR1 and CDR2 sequences are MNHEY and SVGAGI. V shed 9 bases and J 7 bases; nucleotides not matched to a gene: 8. Here the CDR3 reads CASYRDSLEAFF. Written as DNA, the CDR3 is TGTGCCAGTTACCGGGACAGCCTTGAAGCTTTCTTT.

In its sample, this clonotype was seen many times. The gene calls are TRBV20-1 and TRBJ2-5, with 7 positions matching TRBD2. The CDR3 length is 13 residues. The V gene's germline CDR1 is DFQATT and CDR2 SNEGSKA (reference sequence). With 6 bases clipped from V and 3 bases from J, the junction kept 7 bases outside the gene matches. The CDR3 here is CSAVSGGKETQYF. The CDR3 DNA is TGCAGTGCCGTATCGGGGGGAAAAGAGACCCAGTACTTC.

This clonotype was counted only a few times. The chain is built from TRBV20-1 and TRBJ2-5, with TRBD1 as a possible D gene (5 bases). V gave up 5 bases and J gave up 10 bases, with 14 bases separating them. This CDR3 comprises 11 residues. CDR1 is DFQATT and CDR2 is SNEGSKA in the germline V gene (reference sequence). The CDR3 nucleotides are TGCAGTGCTGCCTTCGGGCAGGGCCAGTACTTC. Translation gives CSAAFGQGQYF.

This clonotype was observed at least ten times. The CDR3: CASSQDPGASYEQYF. Written as DNA, the CDR3 is TGCGCCAGCAGCCAAGATCCCGGGGCATCCTACGAGCAGTACTTC. The gene calls are TRBV4-1 and TRBJ2-7, with D tentatively TRBD1 or TRBD2 (5 bases each). Germline V CDR1 and CDR2: MGHRA, YSYEKL. This CDR3 region has 15 residues. The V end lost 0 bases, the J end lost 1 base, and 10 bases lay between the germline ends.

This clonotype showed up just a few times. The J gene is TRBJ2-7, the V gene TRBV7-2; weak D call: TRBD2 (7 bases). Between the trimmed V and J ends, which lost 11 bases and 2 bases, there was a span of 13 bases. Germline-derived CDR1 and CDR2 are SGHTA and FQGNSA. The CDR3 runs to 12 residues. The CDR3 is CALRGGPYEQYV. The CDR3 region has the DNA TGTGCCCTTAGGGGGGGGCCCTACGAGCAGTACGTC.

This clonotype was detected many times. The chain couples TRBV9 to TRBJ2-4; TRBD2 is a possible D gene (5 bases). Germline CDR1 and CDR2: SGDLS and YYNGEE. The CDR3 is 19 amino acids. Between the trimmed V and J ends, which lost 0 bases and 0 bases, there was a span of 19 bases. CDR3 sequence reads: CASSVDPGRHDLAKNIQYF. The CDR3 nucleotides are TGTGCCAGCAGCGTAGACCCGGGAAGACACGACCTAGCCAAAAACATTCAGTACTTC.

This clonotype was seen more than once but under ten times. The chain joins TRBV9 to TRBJ1-1; D gene unclear. V was cut by 0 bases and J by 0 bases, with 9 bases left in between. This CDR3 contains 15 residues. From germline, CDR1 is SGDLS and CDR2 YYNGEE. CDR3 in amino acids: CASSVGGGVNTEAFF. The CDR3 DNA follows: TGTGCCAGCAGCGTAGGGGGAGGCGTGAACACTGAAGCTTTCTTT.

The chain carries TRBV7-9 and TRBJ1-2; D unresolved. There are 14 residues in the CDR3. V lost 2 bases, J lost 6 bases, and 13 bases lay in between. Germline CDR1 and CDR2: SEHNR and FQNEAQ (reference sequence). The CDR3 sequence is CASSLLREGDGYTF. DNA for the CDR3: TGTGCCAGCAGCTTACTCCGGGAGGGAGATGGCTACACCTTC.

The V and J genes are TRBV6-2 or TRBV6-3 and TRBJ2-7, with 8 bases fitting TRBD1. V trimming: 7 bases; J trimming: 6 bases; junction bases outside the gene matches: 11. CDR3 size: 14 residues. Germline CDR1 MNHEY, CDR2 SVGEGT. The DNA of the CDR3 is TGTGCCAGCAAGGGATTGGACAGGGCCATCGAGCAGTACGTC. Protein sequence: CASKGLDRAIEQYV.

This clonotype was counted between two and nine times. This chain links TRBV29-1 with TRBJ2-7; 12 bases line up with TRBD1. CDR1 SQVTM and CDR2 ANQGSEA come from the germline V gene. The V segment lost 3 bases and the J segment 7 bases; nucleotides outside the gene matches: 4. This CDR3 has 13 amino acids. The CDR3 DNA sequence: TGCAGCGTTGATGGGACAGGGGGCGGGGAGCAGTACTTC. This encodes CSVDGTGGGEQYF.

This clonotype came up many times. The V call is TRBV7-2, the J call TRBJ2-1; D is ambiguous. Germline assignment: CDR1 SGHTA and CDR2 FQGNSA. Trimming cost V 5 bases and J 3 bases, with 8 bases left between them. CDR3 size: 13 residues. The CDR3 region is CASSPLNYNEQFF. In DNA form, the CDR3 reads TGTGCCAGCAGCCCACTTAACTACAATGAGCAGTTCTTC.

This clonotype was seen more than once but under ten times. This chain links TRBV14 with TRBJ1-6; D is unresolved. The germline V gene encodes CDR1 SGHDN and CDR2 FVKESK. V was trimmed by 4 bases and J by 10 bases, leaving 14 bases between them. This CDR3 has 14 amino acids. Here the CDR3 reads CASSPRLGGSPLHF. DNA of the CDR3: TGTGCCAGCAGCCCCCGACTAGGAGGATCACCCCTCCACTTT.

This clonotype was recorded once. The chain is built from TRBV6-5 and TRBJ1-2; possible D gene TRBD1, 6 bases. Trimming left V 6 bases short and J 4 bases short, with 9 bases between. Germline V gives CDR1 MNHEY, CDR2 SVGAGI. This CDR3 spans 12 amino acids. The CDR3: CASRQGTYGYTF. The CDR3 nucleotides read TGTGCCAGCAGACAGGGAACCTATGGCTACACCTTC.

Notes on this clonotype: This may come from a read error, since a much larger clone is one base off. The chain joins TRBV5-1 to TRBJ2-1; perhaps TRBD1 as D (6 bases). The V and J ends lost 0 bases and 2 bases respectively, with 9 bases between them. CDR1 is SGHRS and CDR2 is YFSETQ in the germline V gene. CDR3 length: 15 residues. The DNA for the CDR3 is TGCGCCAGCAGCTTGGTTGGGGGCCCCTACAATGAGCAGTTCTTC. Translating gives CASSLVGGPYNEQFF.

The chain combines TRBV12-3 or TRBV12-4 with TRBJ2-5; D is ambiguous. V was trimmed by 6 bases and J by 3 bases, leaving 11 bases between them. CDR3 length: 13 residues. DNA of the CDR3: TGTGCCAGCAGCACAGACTCGGAAGAGACCCAGTACTTC. This encodes CASSTDSEETQYF.

This clonotype occurred many times. This chain joins TRBV5-1 and TRBJ2-7; 10 nucleotides align to TRBD1. Germline-derived CDR1 and CDR2 are SGHRS and YFSETQ. The CDR3 contains 13 residues. With V trimmed by 0 bases and J by 6 bases, 0 bases remained unmatched. For the CDR3, the DNA is TGCGCCAGCAGCTTGGGGGACAGGGGCGAGCAGTACTTC. This gives the protein CASSLGDRGEQYF.

The chain couples TRBV5-4 to TRBJ2-5; D perhaps matches TRBD2 (7 bases). Germline V gives CDR1 SGHNT, CDR2 YYREEE (reference sequence). V was cut by 4 bases and J by 5 bases, with 15 bases left in between. The CDR3 is 14 residues long. The CDR3 loop is CASSDRGAVETQYF. Written as DNA, the CDR3 is TGTGCCAGCAGCGATCGGGGGGCCGTCGAGACCCAGTACTTC.

The chain carries TRBV10-2 and TRBJ2-4; D is tentatively TRBD1 or TRBD2 (6 bases each). The CDR3 extends over 13 amino acids. Germline CDR1 and CDR2: WSHSY and SAAADI. V lost 10 bases to trimming and J lost 5 bases, with 15 bases between them. Here the CDR3 reads CATQMGGENIQYF. In nucleotides, the CDR3 is TGCGCCACCCAGATGGGGGGCGAAAACATTCAGTACTTC.

This clonotype has only a few counts. This rearrangement joins TRBV20-1 to TRBJ2-1, with TRBD1 matching over 7 bases. J gave up 6 bases and V 3 bases, and 8 bases lay outside the gene matches. This CDR3 contains 14 residues. Germline CDR1 DFQATT, CDR2 SNEGSKA (reference sequence). CDR3 protein: CSARHGQAPNEQFF. Written as DNA, the CDR3 is TGCAGTGCTAGGCACGGACAGGCACCCAATGAGCAGTTCTTC.

This clonotype was seen more than once but under ten times. This chain connects TRBV13 to TRBJ2-7, with TRBD2 as a possible D gene (6 bases). The germline V gene has CDR1 PRHDT and CDR2 FYEKMQ (reference sequence). V lost 6 bases and J 5 bases, leaving 20 bases between the germline ends. This CDR3 spans 15 amino acids. DNA of the CDR3: TGTGCCAGCAGGCAGATAGGTAGCGCTAGCGACGAGCAGTACTTC. Translation: CASRQIGSASDEQYF.

This clonotype was picked up a small number of times. This sequence joins TRBV5-1 and TRBJ1-1; tentative D call: TRBD1 (5 bases). V was shortened by 1 base and J by 3 bases, with 7 bases between the two germline ends. The V gene's germline CDR1 is SGHRS and CDR2 YFSETQ. This CDR3 spans 13 amino acids. CDR3 sequence (DNA): TGCGCCAGCAGCTTGATGGGACACACTGAAGCTTTCTTT. This gives the protein CASSLMGHTEAFF.